These 27 T cell receptor beta chains were all obtained from the same sample, sequenced in a study of CD8 T cells in ankylosing spondylitis. General study results and limits: A TCR beta motif of eight highly homologous variants appeared characteristic of ankylosing spondylitis blood.

What these receptors recognize is not known. TCRdb processed the 5' RACE reads anew with MiXCR; each CDR3 protein has one entry. The sample lists fewer than 550,000 distinct CDR3 sequences, roughly 5.2% occurring once. What was sequenced was blood, either unsorted or a sorted T cell fraction (not recorded which). These receptors were obtained from a male donor with ankylosing spondylitis.

This clonotype was seen repeatedly, ten times or more. V gene TRBV9 combines with J gene TRBJ1-2, with 7 bases matching TRBD1. CDR1 is SGDLS and CDR2 is YYNGEE in the germline V gene. The CDR3 loop spans 16 amino acids. V lost 4 bases to trimming and J lost 8 bases; unmatched junction nucleotides: 17. The DNA for the CDR3 is TGTGCCAGCAGCTTTCTGCCGATGCAGGGGGAGGGCGGCTACACCTTC. Translation: CASSFLPMQGEGGYTF.

This clonotype was counted many times. The CDR3 loop is CSAAVGSSYEQYF. The CDR3 DNA reads as TGCAGCGCGGCGGTCGGAAGCTCCTACGAGCAGTACTTC. The chain uses TRBV29-1 and TRBJ2-7; no clear D gene. V was shortened by 7 bases and J by 0 bases, with 13 bases between the two germline ends. The CDR3 loop spans 13 amino acids. Germline CDR1 reads SQVTM; CDR2 reads ANQGSEA.

This clonotype was counted many times. The rearrangement joins TRBV7-9 to TRBJ1-1; the match to TRBD1 covers 7 bases. V dropped 4 bases and J dropped 7; count of bases not matched to a gene: 3. Germline CDR1 reads SEHNR; CDR2 reads FQNEAQ (reference sequence). The CDR3 is 12 amino acids. For the CDR3, the DNA is TGTGCCAGCAGCTGGGGACAGTATGAAGCTTTCTTT. It codes for CASSWGQYEAFF.

There are many counts of this clonotype. This chain uses TRBV7-9 with TRBJ2-2, with D perhaps TRBD2 (5 bases). The V gene's germline CDR1 is SEHNR and CDR2 FQNEAQ (reference sequence). With 5 bases removed from V and 1 base from J, the gap between germline ends came to 17 bases. The CDR3 has 17 amino acids. CDR3 in DNA: TGTGCCAGCAGCCCATACGGGCTCGCGGGGAACACCGGGGAGCTGTTTTTT. Translated, it gives CASSPYGLAGNTGELFF.

The J gene is TRBJ2-7, the V gene TRBV3-1; TRBD2 agrees at 9 bases. The CDR3 totals 14 residues. V was pared by 2 bases and J by 2 bases, with 1 base of the junction left unmatched. Germline-derived CDR1 and CDR2 are LGHDT and YNNKEL (reference sequence). DNA of the CDR3: TGTGCCAGCAGCCAACGCGGGGGGGCCTACGAGCAGTACTTC. Translated: CASSQRGGAYEQYF.

This clonotype was seen at least ten times. The chain has TRBV6-2 or TRBV6-3 and TRBJ1-5; D may be TRBD1 (5 bases). V lost 7 bases and J 0 bases, leaving 10 bases between the germline ends. Germline-derived CDR1 and CDR2 are MNHEY and SVGEGT. CDR3 length: 14 residues. The CDR3 protein is CASKSGYSNQPQHF. CDR3 coding DNA: TGTGCCAGCAAATCAGGGTATAGCAATCAGCCCCAGCATTTT.

This clonotype was counted at least ten times. Here the CDR3 reads CSVRDSYNSPLHF. CDR3 coding DNA: TGCAGCGTGCGGGACAGTTATAATTCACCCCTCCACTTT. The rearrangement links TRBV29-1 to TRBJ1-6; 7 bases are shared with TRBD1. The CDR3 consists of 13 residues. Germline V gene sequence: CDR1 SQVTM, CDR2 ANQGSEA. The V and J ends lost 6 bases and 4 bases, in that order; junction bases with no gene match: 3.

The table lists this clonotype with many counts. J is TRBJ2-3 and V is TRBV7-2; 9 bases match TRBD2. From germline, CDR1 is SGHTA and CDR2 FQGNSA. The CDR3 runs 17 residues. With V trimmed by 4 bases and J by 2 bases, 10 bases remained unmatched. CDR3: CASSSNGLAGTTDTQYF. The CDR3 coding sequence is TGTGCCAGCAGCTCCAATGGGCTAGCGGGGACCACAGATACGCAGTATTTT.

This clonotype was counted a few times. The junction departs from germline at one end; a sequencing error may be responsible. The rearrangement links TRBV7-7 to TRBJ2-1, with 9 nucleotides matching TRBD1. Germline V gives CDR1 SSHAT, CDR2 FNYEAQ (reference sequence). CDR3 size: 15 residues. The CDR3 DNA reads TGTGCTAGCAGCTTAGACAGGGGGTCCATCAATGAGCAGTTCTTC. Amino acids: CASSLDRGSINEQFF.

This clonotype was recorded many times. The chain joins TRBV20-1 to TRBJ2-3; no clear D. This CDR3 contains 13 residues. Germline values: CDR1 DFQATT, CDR2 SNEGSKA (reference sequence). V lost 6 bases, J lost 3 bases, and 13 bases lay in between. The CDR3 coding sequence is TGCAGTGCCAAGAAAGGAGAGACAGATACGCAGTATTTT. Encoded protein: CSAKKGETDTQYF.

This clonotype was observed at least ten times. The DNA for the CDR3 is TGCGCCAGCAGCCAAGCAGTGAGAGGAGGCCCCACCATATATTTT. As protein: CASSQAVRGGPTIYF. V is TRBV4-3 and J is TRBJ1-3; D gene unclear. CDR1 and CDR2 from the germline V gene are LGHNA and YSLEER. The ends were cut back, 1 base at V and 9 bases at J, with 16 bases in the middle. This CDR3 comprises 15 residues.

There are many counts of this clonotype. CDR3 nucleotide sequence: TGTGCCAGCAGCCGGACAGGAACGGCAACTAATGAAAAACTGTTTTTT. Its translation is CASSRTGTATNEKLFF. V gene TRBV7-6 combines with J gene TRBJ1-4, with 7 bases that match TRBD1. With 5 bases clipped from V and 0 bases from J, the junction kept 6 bases outside the gene matches. The germline V gene encodes CDR1 SGHVS and CDR2 FNYEAQ. There are 16 residues in the CDR3.

This clonotype occurred many times. This chain joins TRBV11-1 and TRBJ1-1, with D hard to call. The CDR3 totals 14 residues. The germline V and J ends were trimmed by 5 bases and 4 bases, with 14 bases remaining between them. Per germline, CDR1 SGHAT and CDR2 FQDESV (reference sequence). The CDR3 reads CASSPEGWGTEAFF. The CDR3 DNA is TGTGCCAGCAGCCCCGAGGGCTGGGGCACTGAAGCTTTCTTT. Using reference TRBV11-1 and TRBJ1-1 for the parts outside the CDR3, the full variable domain is EAEVAQSPRYKITEKSQAVAFWCDPISGHATLYWYRQILGQGPELLVQFQDESVVDDSQLPKDRFSAERLKGVDSTLKIQPAELGDSAMYLCASSPEGWGTEAFFGQGTRLTVV.

V gene TRBV5-6 combines with J gene TRBJ2-5; D not certain. The CDR3 is 13 amino acids. V lost 8 bases and J lost 7, with 18 bases in between. The V gene's germline CDR1 is SGHDT and CDR2 YYEEEE. The chain's CDR3 is CARSPGPLRTQYF. CDR3 coding DNA: TGTGCCAGGAGCCCCGGGCCCCTGCGGACCCAGTACTTC.

This clonotype appeared many times. The chain links TRBV9 to TRBJ2-7, with D possibly being TRBD1 or TRBD2 (5 bases each). The germline V gene has CDR1 SGDLS and CDR2 YYNGEE. Between the trimmed V and J ends, which lost 2 bases and 2 bases, there was a span of 11 bases. CDR3 length equals 14 residues. CDR3 nucleotides: TGTGCCAGCAGCGTGGGGACCTCCCCCTACGAGCAGTACTTC. Its protein product is CASSVGTSPYEQYF. Using reference TRBV9 and TRBJ2-7 for the parts outside the CDR3, the full variable domain is DSGVTQTPKHLITATGQRVTLRCSPRSGDLSVYWYQQSLDQGLQFLIQYYNGEERAKGNILERFSAQQFPDLHSELNLSSLELGDSALYFCASSVGTSPYEQYFGPGTRLTVT.

Written as DNA, the CDR3 is TGTGCCAGCAGCTTAGGGTCGGCTCTCAGCTCCTACGAGCAGTACTTC. This translates into CASSLGSALSSYEQYF. V and J are TRBV7-8 and TRBJ2-7, with D unclear. Germline V CDR1 and CDR2: SGHVS, FQNEAQ. Between the trimmed V and J ends, which lost 1 base and 0 bases, there was a span of 13 bases. CDR3 length: 16 amino acids.

This clonotype was seen repeatedly, ten times or more. The chain employs TRBV20-1 and TRBJ2-7; 8 bases agree with TRBD1. The CDR3 totals 13 residues. The germline V gene encodes CDR1 DFQATT and CDR2 SNEGSKA (reference sequence). Germline trimming cut 5 bases from V and 3 bases from J; bases unmatched to any gene: 6. CDR3 residues: CSARTGSRYEQYF. The CDR3 DNA is TGCAGTGCTCGGACAGGGAGTCGCTACGAGCAGTACTTC.

This clonotype has ten or more counts. J is TRBJ1-5 and V is TRBV5-6, with D unresolved. The CDR3 totals 14 residues. Germline CDR1 reads SGHDT; CDR2 reads YYEEEE. The V gene lost 3 bases and the J gene lost 3 bases, with 10 bases spanning the gap. CDR3 nucleotide sequence: TGTGCCAGCAGCTCATGGGCCTTCAATCAGCCCCAGCATTTT. Translating it yields CASSSWAFNQPQHF.

This clonotype was seen ten or more times. The chain has TRBV4-3 and TRBJ2-3; 7 bases align to TRBD2. The trim removed 1 base at V and 4 bases at J, leaving 5 bases unmatched. The CDR3 runs 15 residues. Germline CDR1 LGHNA, CDR2 YSLEER. The CDR3 DNA reads as TGCGCCAGCAGCCAAGGGGCGGGGGATTCAGATACGCAGTATTTT. It yields the protein CASSQGAGDSDTQYF.

The chain links TRBV9 to TRBJ2-5; D possibly uses TRBD1 or TRBD2 (6 bases each). There are 14 residues in the CDR3. Germline V gives CDR1 SGDLS, CDR2 YYNGEE. Trimming took off 3 bases at V and 5 bases at J, with 14 bases between the two ends. DNA for the CDR3: TGTGCCAGCAGCGCGGGGGCAGGGCAGGAGACCCAGTACTTC. Translated, it gives CASSAGAGQETQYF. Full variable domain (outside the CDR3, taken from reference TRBV9 and TRBJ2-5): DSGVTQTPKHLITATGQRVTLRCSPRSGDLSVYWYQQSLDQGLQFLIQYYNGEERAKGNILERFSAQQFPDLHSELNLSSLELGDSALYFCASSAGAGQETQYFGPGTRLLVL.

This clonotype was seen ten or more times. V and J are TRBV29-1 and TRBJ1-1, with 7 bases that match TRBD1. With 6 bases clipped from V and 0 bases from J, the junction kept 4 bases outside the gene matches. CDR3 length: 13 amino acids. Per germline, CDR1 SQVTM and CDR2 ANQGSEA. DNA of the CDR3: TGCAGCGTCCAGGGGGGCATGAACACTGAAGCTTTCTTT. Translation: CSVQGGMNTEAFF. Using reference TRBV29-1 and TRBJ1-1 for the parts outside the CDR3, the full variable domain is SAVISQKPSRDICQRGTSLTIQCQVDSQVTMMFWYRQQPGQSLTLIATANQGSEATYESGFVIDKFPISRPNLTFSTLTVSNMSPEDSSIYLCSVQGGMNTEAFFGQGTRLTVV.

Only a few counts were recorded for this clonotype. V usage is TRBV18 and J usage is TRBJ1-1; D may be TRBD1 (5 bases). The V gene's germline CDR1 is KGHSH and CDR2 LQKENI. This CDR3 comprises 16 residues. Trimming pared 3 bases from V and 1 base from J, leaving 15 bases between. The CDR3, as DNA: TGTGCCAGCTCACCCTCGAAGGGGTCGGCGAACACTGAAGCTTTCTTT. Amino acid sequence: CASSPSKGSANTEAFF.

This clonotype was seen at least ten times. This sequence joins TRBV29-1 and TRBJ1-2; 7 nucleotides align to TRBD1. The germline gives CDR1 SQVTM, CDR2 ANQGSEA. V gave up 7 bases and J gave up 7 bases; unmatched junction bases: 12. This CDR3 region has 13 residues. In DNA, the CDR3 is TGCAGCGCTGAGGGACAGAAGGGCGTTGGCTACACCTTC. Translated: CSAEGQKGVGYTF. The whole variable domain, remainder taken from reference TRBV29-1 and TRBJ1-2, is SAVISQKPSRDICQRGTSLTIQCQVDSQVTMMFWYRQQPGQSLTLIATANQGSEATYESGFVIDKFPISRPNLTFSTLTVSNMSPEDSSIYLCSAEGQKGVGYTFGSGTRLTVV.

This clonotype appeared many times. The chain employs TRBV29-1 and TRBJ1-1; TRBD1 aligns across 11 bases. The junction had 7 bases not matched to a gene; V was cut back by 6 bases and J by 4 bases. The germline V gene encodes CDR1 SQVTM and CDR2 ANQGSEA. This CDR3 contains 14 residues. The CDR3, as DNA: TGCAGCGTCACGGGACAGGGGGTCTTCACTGAAGCTTTCTTT. It yields the protein CSVTGQGVFTEAFF. Based on the CDR3 plus reference TRBV29-1 and TRBJ1-1, the full variable domain is SAVISQKPSRDICQRGTSLTIQCQVDSQVTMMFWYRQQPGQSLTLIATANQGSEATYESGFVIDKFPISRPNLTFSTLTVSNMSPEDSSIYLCSVTGQGVFTEAFFGQGTRLTVV.

In this sample, this clonotype turned up many times. The J gene is TRBJ2-1, the V gene TRBV20-1, with D possibly TRBD2 on 5 matching bases. This CDR3 comprises 15 residues. Trimming pared 0 bases from V and 5 bases from J, leaving 14 bases between. Germline V gene lookup returns CDR1 DFQATT and CDR2 SNEGSKA (reference sequence). CDR3 nucleotide sequence: TGCAGTGCTAGAGATTTTCTACGGGATGACAATGAGCAGTTCTTC. It translates to CSARDFLRDDNEQFF.

This clonotype was counted at least ten times. The chain combines TRBV15 with TRBJ2-7, with unresolved D. V lost 3 bases and J lost 6, with 21 bases in between. The CDR3 loop spans 16 amino acids. CDR1 is LNHNV, CDR2 YYDKDF, per germline (reference sequence). CDR3 sequence reads: CATSSISQAYPSEQYF. The CDR3 DNA sequence: TGTGCCACCAGCAGTATATCGCAGGCATATCCGTCCGAGCAGTACTTC.

This clonotype was counted ten times or more. The chain recombines TRBV27 with TRBJ1-2, with 8 nucleotides matching TRBD1. The CDR3 contains 13 residues. Germline CDR1 MNHEY, CDR2 SMNVEV (reference sequence). The ends lost 3 bases at V and 7 bases at J; junction bases unmatched: 4. CDR3 region: CASSLTGEGGYTF. The CDR3 region has the DNA TGTGCCAGCAGTTTGACAGGGGAGGGTGGCTACACCTTC.